A single sample gave rise to the 17 T cell receptor beta chains below, sequenced in a study of identical twins. TCRdb called the 5' RACE reads again in MiXCR, with one record for every CDR3 protein. The sample shows about 250,000 distinct CDR3 sequences, about 8.3% of them seen only once. Another study also made use of these data, one on yellow fever vaccine responses in identical twins.

Sample: CD8+ T cells sorted from blood. The receptors shown here come from a woman younger than 35 in good health.

The rearrangement uses TRBV4-2 and TRBJ2-7; no clear D gene. The CDR3 is made up of 12 amino acids. V was clipped by 1 base and J by 5 bases, with 6 bases between them. Germline CDR1 reads LGHNA; CDR2 reads YNFKEQ. In DNA, the CDR3 is TGTGCCAGCAGCCAAGGCTGGGACGAGCAGTACTTC. This translates into CASSQGWDEQYF.

This clonotype showed up just a few times. This chain joins TRBV4-3 and TRBJ2-3; D possibly corresponds to TRBD2 (5 bases). Germline values: CDR1 LGHNA, CDR2 YSLEER. There are 16 residues in the CDR3. V was cut by 0 bases and J by 4 bases, with 14 bases left in between. The chain's CDR3 is CASSQDGSTSADTQYF. Here the CDR3 DNA reads TGCGCCAGCAGCCAAGATGGGAGTACCAGTGCAGATACGCAGTATTTT.

The genes are TRBV9 and TRBJ1-3; no firm D call. Trimming took off 0 bases at V and 0 bases at J, with 7 bases between the two ends. This CDR3 has 15 amino acids. CDR1 is SGDLS and CDR2 is YYNGEE in the germline V gene. CDR3 sequence (DNA): TGTGCCAGCAGCGTAGACGGCAACTCTGGAAACACCATATATTTT. Residues: CASSVDGNSGNTIYF.

This clonotype was counted at least ten times. The V gene is TRBV7-9, the J gene TRBJ2-7, with 8 bases that match TRBD2. CDR1 is SEHNR and CDR2 is FQNEAQ in the germline V gene (reference sequence). CDR3 length: 13 amino acids. Trimming removed 5 bases from V and 4 bases from J; junction bases left unmatched: 4. CDR3 nucleotides: TGTGCCAGCAGCCCGACTAGCGCTTACGAGCAGTACTTC. As protein: CASSPTSAYEQYF.

This clonotype was counted a few times. The CDR3 nucleotides read TGTGCCAGTAGTATAGCGGGGGCGTCGTACGAGCAGTACTTC. It translates to CASSIAGASYEQYF. V is TRBV19 and J is TRBJ2-7, with D possibly called TRBD1 or TRBD2 (6 bases each). CDR3 length equals 14 residues. Germline-derived CDR1 and CDR2 are LNHDA and SQIVND (reference sequence). Trimming stripped 1 base from V and 4 bases from J, with 11 bases between.

This clonotype was detected only a few times. The chain joins TRBV20-1 to TRBJ2-3; 10 nucleotides align to TRBD1. Looked up from germline, CDR1 is DFQATT and CDR2 is SNEGSKA (reference sequence). V dropped 5 bases and J dropped 5; count of bases not matched to a gene: 13. The CDR3 runs 16 residues. CDR3 coding DNA: TGCAGTGCTGGTCACCCAAGGACAGGGGGTAAAGATACGCAGTATTTT. Protein sequence: CSAGHPRTGGKDTQYF.

This clonotype was counted at least ten times. The chain carries TRBV4-1 and TRBJ2-1; the D gene is possibly TRBD2 (6 bases). V lost 1 base to trimming and J lost 4 bases, with 17 bases between them. CDR3 length: 17 residues. Germline V gene sequence: CDR1 MGHRA, CDR2 YSYEKL. The CDR3 protein is CASSQGGGGAIYNEQFF. CDR3 nucleotide sequence: TGCGCCAGCAGCCAAGGGGGAGGCGGAGCGATTTACAATGAGCAGTTCTTC.

This clonotype was detected ten times or more. The chain has TRBV5-1 and TRBJ2-1; a weak D match, TRBD2 (5 bases). The ends were cut back, 0 bases at V and 7 bases at J, with 11 bases in the middle. Germline V lookup: CDR1 SGHRS, CDR2 YFSETQ. The CDR3 runs to 14 residues. CDR3 DNA: TGCGCCAGCAGCTTGGCCGTAGGCGGGAATGAGCAGTTCTTC. Protein sequence: CASSLAVGGNEQFF. The entire variable domain, with the rest obtained from reference TRBV5-1 and TRBJ2-1, is as follows: KAGVTQTPRYLIKTRGQQVTLSCSPISGHRSVSWYQQTPGQGLQFLFEYFSETQRNKGNFPGRFSGRQFSNSRSEMNVSTLELGDSALYLCASSLAVGGNEQFFGPGTRLTVL.

The V gene is TRBV5-6, the J gene TRBJ2-5; 7 bases are a match to TRBD1. J gave up 1 base and V 2 bases, and 11 bases lay outside the gene matches. The germline CDR1 and CDR2 sequences are SGHDT and YYEEEE. The CDR3 has 17 residues. The CDR3 DNA sequence: TGTGCCAGCAGCTTTGGGACAGCAAAACTCGTCCAAGAGACCCAGTACTTC. Translation: CASSFGTAKLVQETQYF.

The table lists this clonotype with a few counts. The chain combines TRBV27 with TRBJ2-1, with D uncertain. The ends were cut back, 7 bases at V and 4 bases at J, with 11 bases in the middle. This CDR3 has 13 amino acids. Germline values: CDR1 MNHEY, CDR2 SMNVEV (reference sequence). CDR3 amino acids: CASTAAIYNEQFF. CDR3 nucleotides: TGTGCCAGCACGGCCGCGATATACAATGAGCAGTTCTTC.

There are many counts of this clonotype. The chain uses TRBV5-1 and TRBJ2-1, with no clear D. Per germline, CDR1 SGHRS and CDR2 YFSETQ. The CDR3 covers 14 residues. With 1 base removed from V and 1 base from J, the gap between germline ends came to 6 bases. CDR3 sequence reads: CASSLKGSYNEQFF. CDR3 sequence (DNA): TGCGCCAGCAGCTTGAAGGGTTCCTACAATGAGCAGTTCTTC. Based on the CDR3 plus reference TRBV5-1 and TRBJ2-1, the full variable domain is KAGVTQTPRYLIKTRGQQVTLSCSPISGHRSVSWYQQTPGQGLQFLFEYFSETQRNKGNFPGRFSGRQFSNSRSEMNVSTLELGDSALYLCASSLKGSYNEQFFGPGTRLTVL.

The chain carries TRBV11-2 and TRBJ1-2; D is uncertain. V was pared by 3 bases and J by 3 bases, with 11 bases between. Germline CDR1 and CDR2: SGHAT and FQNNGV. This CDR3 has 14 residues. In DNA, the CDR3 is TGTGCCAGCAGCTTGCGAGGGTCGCACTATGGCTACACCTTC. Amino acids: CASSLRGSHYGYTF.

This clonotype was picked up a small number of times. The chain couples TRBV7-9 to TRBJ2-1; perhaps TRBD2 as D (5 bases). Per germline, CDR1 SEHNR and CDR2 FQNEAQ (reference sequence). CDR3 length: 17 residues. V dropped 5 bases and J dropped 0 bases, with 17 bases sitting between them. The CDR3 region is CASSLAGAERSYNEQFF. The CDR3 DNA is TGTGCCAGCAGCCTCGCTGGAGCGGAGCGCTCCTACAATGAGCAGTTCTTC.

The chain is built from TRBV4-3 and TRBJ2-1; perhaps TRBD2 as D (5 bases). V lost 0 bases and J 0 bases, leaving 9 bases between the germline ends. This CDR3 is built from 16 residues. Germline CDR1 LGHNA, CDR2 YSLEER. The CDR3 nucleotides are TGCGCCAGCAGCCAAGATTCTGCGGGCTCCTACAATGAGCAGTTCTTC. Encoded protein: CASSQDSAGSYNEQFF.

In this sample, this clonotype turned up many times. The chain recombines TRBV29-1 with TRBJ2-1; weak D call: TRBD1 (6 bases). Trimming shortened V by 5 bases and J by 3 bases, and 20 bases separated the two germline ends. This CDR3 spans 16 amino acids. Germline V gene lookup returns CDR1 SQVTM and CDR2 ANQGSEA. The CDR3 coding sequence is TGCAGCGTTACCCCCCGGGACACTTCCTTCTACAATGAGCAGTTCTTC. Its protein is CSVTPRDTSFYNEQFF.

This clonotype was seen repeatedly, ten times or more. V and J are TRBV21-1 and TRBJ2-3; the table's TRBD2 call for D was not verified on the DNA. TRBV21-1 is flagged as a pseudogene. The CDR3 has 20 amino acids. The DNA for the CDR3 is TGTGCCAGCAGCACTCGATATTTCATGGGACTAGCGGGAGGAGCAGATACGCAGTATTTT. It translates to CASSTRYFMGLAGGADTQYF.

This clonotype was seen a few times. The chain carries TRBV20-1 and TRBJ2-7; a weak D match, TRBD2 (5 bases). The CDR3 totals 13 residues. Germline CDR1 DFQATT, CDR2 SNEGSKA (reference sequence). V lost 6 bases to trimming and J lost 3 bases, with 15 bases between them. In DNA form, the CDR3 reads TGCAGTGCCCGGAGGACTGGTGGCTACGAGCAGTACTTC. It yields the protein CSARRTGGYEQYF.